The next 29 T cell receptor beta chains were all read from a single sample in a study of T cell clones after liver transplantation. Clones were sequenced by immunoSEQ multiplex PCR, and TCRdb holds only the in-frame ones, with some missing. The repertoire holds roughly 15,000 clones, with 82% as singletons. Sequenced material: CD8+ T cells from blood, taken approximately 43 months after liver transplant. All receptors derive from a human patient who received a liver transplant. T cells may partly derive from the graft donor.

The CDR3 nucleotides are TGTGCCAGCAGTCACCCCGCAGGGGGGTTGACTGAAGCTTTCTTT. Translating it yields CASSHPAGGLTEAFF. This chain links TRBV6-5 with TRBJ1-1; 7 bases fit TRBD1. V shed 5 bases, J shed 5 bases, and the junction held 11 bases outside the gene matches. This CDR3 is built from 15 residues. Germline CDR1 is MNHEY and CDR2 is SVGAGI.

The DNA for the CDR3 is TGTGCCAGCAGTACGCAGGGCTCTAGAAGGCCCCAGCATTTT. As protein: CASSTQGSRRPQHF. The V call is TRBV25-1, the J call TRBJ1-5; perhaps TRBD1 as D (5 bases). The V end was cut by 5 bases, the J end by 9 bases, with 17 bases between. CDR3 length: 14 residues. CDR1 and CDR2 (germline): MGHDK, SYGVNS.

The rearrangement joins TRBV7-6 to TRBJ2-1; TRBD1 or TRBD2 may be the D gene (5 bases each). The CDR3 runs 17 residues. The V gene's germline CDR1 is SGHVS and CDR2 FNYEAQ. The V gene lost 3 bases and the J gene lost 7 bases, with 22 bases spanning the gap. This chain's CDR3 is CASSFGPRGTRRNEQFF. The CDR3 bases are TGTGCCAGCAGCTTTGGTCCTCGTGGGACGAGGAGAAATGAGCAGTTCTTC.

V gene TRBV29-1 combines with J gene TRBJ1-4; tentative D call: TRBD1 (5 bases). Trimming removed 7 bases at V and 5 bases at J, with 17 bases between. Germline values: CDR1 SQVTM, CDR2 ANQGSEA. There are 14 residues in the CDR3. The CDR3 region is CSALGPTENEKLFF. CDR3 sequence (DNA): TGCAGCGCTCTGGGACCAACAGAAAATGAAAAACTGTTTTTT. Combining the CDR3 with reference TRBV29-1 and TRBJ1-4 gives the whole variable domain SAVISQKPSRDICQRGTSLTIQCQVDSQVTMMFWYRQQPGQSLTLIATANQGSEATYESGFVIDKFPISRPNLTFSTLTVSNMSPEDSSIYLCSALGPTENEKLFFGSGTQLSVL.

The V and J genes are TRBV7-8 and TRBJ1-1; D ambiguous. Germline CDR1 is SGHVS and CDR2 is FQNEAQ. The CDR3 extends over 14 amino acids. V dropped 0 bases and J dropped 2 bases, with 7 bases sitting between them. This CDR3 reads CASSLAGGNTEAFF. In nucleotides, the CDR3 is TGTGCCAGCAGCTTAGCTGGCGGTAACACTGAAGCTTTCTTT.

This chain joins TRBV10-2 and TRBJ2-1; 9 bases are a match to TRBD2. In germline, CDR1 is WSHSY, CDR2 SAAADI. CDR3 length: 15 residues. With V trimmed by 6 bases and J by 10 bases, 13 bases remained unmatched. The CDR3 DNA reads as TGCGCCAGCAGGGACCTAGCGGGATACTTGGGGGAGCAGTTCTTC. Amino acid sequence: CASRDLAGYLGEQFF.

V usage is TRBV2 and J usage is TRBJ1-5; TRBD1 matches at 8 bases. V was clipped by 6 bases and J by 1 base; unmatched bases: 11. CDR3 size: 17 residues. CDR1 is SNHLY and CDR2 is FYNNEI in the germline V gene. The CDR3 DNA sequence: TGTGCCAGCAGAGACCCACGGACAGGGTTAAGCAATCAGCCCCAGCATTTT. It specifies CASRDPRTGLSNQPQHF.

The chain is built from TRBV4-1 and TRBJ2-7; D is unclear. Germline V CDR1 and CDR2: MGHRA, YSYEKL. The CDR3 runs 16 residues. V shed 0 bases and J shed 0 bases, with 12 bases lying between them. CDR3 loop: CASSQDRSRYSYEQYF. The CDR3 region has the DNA TGCGCCAGCAGCCAAGATCGTAGTCGTTACTCCTACGAGCAGTACTTC.

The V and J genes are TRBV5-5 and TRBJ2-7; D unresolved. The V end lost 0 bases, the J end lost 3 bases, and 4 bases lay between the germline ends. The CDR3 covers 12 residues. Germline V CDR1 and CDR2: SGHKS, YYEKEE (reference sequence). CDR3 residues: CASSLGNYEQYF. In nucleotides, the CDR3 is TGTGCCAGCAGCTTGGGAAACTACGAGCAGTACTTC.

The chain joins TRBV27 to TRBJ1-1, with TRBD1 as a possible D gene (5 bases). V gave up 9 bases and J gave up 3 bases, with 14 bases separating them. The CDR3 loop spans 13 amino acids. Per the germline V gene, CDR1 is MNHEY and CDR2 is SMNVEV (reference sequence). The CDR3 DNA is TGTGCCAGTGGCATCGGGGCCGACACTGAAGCTTTCTTT. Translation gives CASGIGADTEAFF.

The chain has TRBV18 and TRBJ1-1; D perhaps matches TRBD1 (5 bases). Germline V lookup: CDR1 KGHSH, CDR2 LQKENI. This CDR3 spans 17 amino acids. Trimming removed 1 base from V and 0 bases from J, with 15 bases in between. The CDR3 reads CASSPQTATHMNTEAFF. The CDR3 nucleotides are TGTGCCAGCTCACCACAGACAGCCACACACATGAACACTGAAGCTTTCTTT.

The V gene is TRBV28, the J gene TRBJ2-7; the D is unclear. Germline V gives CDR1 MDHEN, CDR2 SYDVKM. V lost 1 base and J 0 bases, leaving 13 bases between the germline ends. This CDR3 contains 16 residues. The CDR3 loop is CASSLYRGRNSYEQYF. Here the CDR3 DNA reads TGTGCCAGCAGTTTATATAGAGGTCGGAACTCCTACGAGCAGTACTTC.

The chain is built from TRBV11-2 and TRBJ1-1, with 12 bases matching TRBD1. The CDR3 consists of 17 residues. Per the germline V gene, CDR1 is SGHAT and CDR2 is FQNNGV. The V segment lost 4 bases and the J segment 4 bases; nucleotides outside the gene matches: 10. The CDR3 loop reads CASSWPGQGARGTEAFF. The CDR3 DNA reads TGTGCCAGCAGCTGGCCGGGACAGGGGGCACGTGGCACTGAAGCTTTCTTT.

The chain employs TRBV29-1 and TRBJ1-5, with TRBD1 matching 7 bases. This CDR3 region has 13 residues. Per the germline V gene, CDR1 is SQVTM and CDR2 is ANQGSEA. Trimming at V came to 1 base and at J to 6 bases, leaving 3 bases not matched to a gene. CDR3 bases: TGCAGCGTTGAAGCAGGGGGAGGTCAGCCCCAGCATTTT. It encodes CSVEAGGGQPQHF.

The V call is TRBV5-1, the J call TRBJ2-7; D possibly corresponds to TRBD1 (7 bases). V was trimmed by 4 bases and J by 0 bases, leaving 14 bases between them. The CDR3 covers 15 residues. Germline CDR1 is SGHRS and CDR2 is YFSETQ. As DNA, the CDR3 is TGCGCCAGCAGCCTGCGACAGGGAGGCTCCTACGAGCAGTACTTC. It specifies CASSLRQGGSYEQYF.

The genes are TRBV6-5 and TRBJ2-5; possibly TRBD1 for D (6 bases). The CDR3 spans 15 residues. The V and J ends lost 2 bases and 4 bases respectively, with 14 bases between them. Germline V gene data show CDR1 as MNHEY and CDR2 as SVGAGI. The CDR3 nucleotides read TGTGCCAGCAGTTACATTACAGGGCGGGCAGAGACCCAGTACTTC. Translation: CASSYITGRAETQYF.

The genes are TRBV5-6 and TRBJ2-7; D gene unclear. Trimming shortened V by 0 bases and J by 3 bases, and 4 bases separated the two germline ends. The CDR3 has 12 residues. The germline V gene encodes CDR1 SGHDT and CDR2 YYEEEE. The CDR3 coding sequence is TGTGCCAGCAGCTTGGAGAGCTACGAGCAGTACTTC. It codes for CASSLESYEQYF.

In nucleotides, the CDR3 is TGTGCCAGCAAGACGTCAGGGCTTTACACTGAAGCTTTCTTT. Translated, it gives CASKTSGLYTEAFF. The chain employs TRBV27 and TRBJ1-1; D is possibly TRBD1 (5 bases). Looked up from germline, CDR1 is MNHEY and CDR2 is SMNVEV (reference sequence). With 7 bases removed from V and 3 bases from J, the gap between germline ends came to 15 bases. The CDR3 has 14 residues.

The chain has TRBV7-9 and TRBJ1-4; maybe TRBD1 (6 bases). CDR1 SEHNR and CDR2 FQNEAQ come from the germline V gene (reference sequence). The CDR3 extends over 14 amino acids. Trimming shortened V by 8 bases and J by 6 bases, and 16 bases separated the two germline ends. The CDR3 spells CASGPGHLDEKLFF. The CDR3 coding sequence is TGTGCCAGCGGACCGGGACACCTTGATGAAAAACTGTTTTTT.

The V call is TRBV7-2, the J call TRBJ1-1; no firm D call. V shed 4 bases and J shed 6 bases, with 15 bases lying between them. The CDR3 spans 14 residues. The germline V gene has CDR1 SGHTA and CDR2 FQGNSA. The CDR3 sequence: CASSSTTPGSEAFF. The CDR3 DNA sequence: TGTGCCAGCAGCTCTACAACCCCGGGGTCTGAAGCTTTCTTT.

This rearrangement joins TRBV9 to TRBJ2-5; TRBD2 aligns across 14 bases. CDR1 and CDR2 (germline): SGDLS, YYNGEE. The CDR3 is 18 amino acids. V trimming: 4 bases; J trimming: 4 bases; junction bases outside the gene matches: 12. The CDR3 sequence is CASSPLSGLAGGTETQYF. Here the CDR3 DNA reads TGTGCCAGCAGCCCCCTTTCTGGACTAGCGGGAGGTACAGAGACCCAGTACTTC. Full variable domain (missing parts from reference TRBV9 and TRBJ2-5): DSGVTQTPKHLITATGQRVTLRCSPRSGDLSVYWYQQSLDQGLQFLIQYYNGEERAKGNILERFSAQQFPDLHSELNLSSLELGDSALYFCASSPLSGLAGGTETQYFGPGTRLLVL.

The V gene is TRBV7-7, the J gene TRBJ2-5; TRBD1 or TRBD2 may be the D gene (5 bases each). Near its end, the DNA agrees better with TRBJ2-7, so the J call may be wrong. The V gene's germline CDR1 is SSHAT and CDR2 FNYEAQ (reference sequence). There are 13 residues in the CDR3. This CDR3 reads CASSWGPYYEQYF. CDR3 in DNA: TGTGCCAGCAGCTGGGGACCATACTACGAGCAGTACTTC.

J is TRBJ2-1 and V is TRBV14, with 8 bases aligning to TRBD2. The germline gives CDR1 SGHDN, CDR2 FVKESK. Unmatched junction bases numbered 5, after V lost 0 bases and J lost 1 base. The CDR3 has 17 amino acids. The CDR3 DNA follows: TGTGCCAGCAGCCAAGAGAATGAGCGGGGGTCCTACAATGAGCAGTTCTTC. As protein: CASSQENERGSYNEQFF.

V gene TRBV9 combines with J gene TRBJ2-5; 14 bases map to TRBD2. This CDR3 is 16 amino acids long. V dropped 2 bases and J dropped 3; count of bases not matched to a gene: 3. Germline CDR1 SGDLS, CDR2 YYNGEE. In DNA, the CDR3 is TGTGCCAGCAGCGTGCCGGGACTAGCGGGGGAAGAGACCCAGTACTTC. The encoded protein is CASSVPGLAGEETQYF.

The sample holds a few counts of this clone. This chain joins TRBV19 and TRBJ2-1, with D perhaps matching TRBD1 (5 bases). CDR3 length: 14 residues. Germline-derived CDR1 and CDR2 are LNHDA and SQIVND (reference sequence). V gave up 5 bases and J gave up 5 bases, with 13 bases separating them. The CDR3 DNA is TGTGCCAGTAGTTTAGGGGCAGGGAACAATGAGCAGTTCTTC. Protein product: CASSLGAGNNEQFF. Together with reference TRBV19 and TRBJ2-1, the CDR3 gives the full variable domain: DGGITQSPKYLFRKEGQNVTLSCEQNLNHDAMYWYRQDPGQGLRLIYYSQIVNDFQKGDIAEGYSVSREKKESFPLTVTSAQKNPTAFYLCASSLGAGNNEQFFGPGTRLTVL.

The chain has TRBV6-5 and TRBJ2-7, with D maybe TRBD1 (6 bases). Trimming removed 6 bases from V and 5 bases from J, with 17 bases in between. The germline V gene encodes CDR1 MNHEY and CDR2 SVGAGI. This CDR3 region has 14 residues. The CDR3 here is CASSAGVKVDEQYF. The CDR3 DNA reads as TGTGCCAGCAGCGCAGGGGTAAAAGTCGACGAGCAGTACTTC.

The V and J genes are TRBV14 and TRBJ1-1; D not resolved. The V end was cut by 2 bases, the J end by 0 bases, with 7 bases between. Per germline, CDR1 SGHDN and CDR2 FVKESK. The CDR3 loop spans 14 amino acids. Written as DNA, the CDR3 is TGTGCCAGCAGCCAATCCCAAATGAACACTGAAGCTTTCTTT. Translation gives CASSQSQMNTEAFF. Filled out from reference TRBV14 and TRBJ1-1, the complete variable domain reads EAGVTQFPSHSVIEKGQTVTLRCDPISGHDNLYWYRRVMGKEIKFLLHFVKESKQDESGMPNNRFLAERTGGTYSTLKVQPAELEDSGVYFCASSQSQMNTEAFFGQGTRLTVV.

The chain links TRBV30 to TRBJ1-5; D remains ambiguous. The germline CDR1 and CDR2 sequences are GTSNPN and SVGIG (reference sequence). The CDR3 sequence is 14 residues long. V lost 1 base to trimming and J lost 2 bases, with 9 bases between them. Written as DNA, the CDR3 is TGTGCCTGGAGTGGACCCGAGGGCAATCAGCCCCAGCATTTT. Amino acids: CAWSGPEGNQPQHF.

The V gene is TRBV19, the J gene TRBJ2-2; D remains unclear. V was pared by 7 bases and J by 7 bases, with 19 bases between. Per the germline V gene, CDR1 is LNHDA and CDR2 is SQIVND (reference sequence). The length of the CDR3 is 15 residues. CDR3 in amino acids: CASNRLAPYVGELFF. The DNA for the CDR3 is TGTGCCAGTAACCGACTGGCTCCGTATGTCGGGGAGCTGTTTTTT.